A single sample is the source of the 12 T cell receptor beta chains below, sequenced in a study of T cell responses to AZD1222 COVID-19 vaccine. Libraries were prepared by immunoSEQ multiplex PCR; TCRdb keeps only in-frame clonotypes and omits some of them. The data hold roughly 150,000 clones, with over 90% observed a single time. Source: peripheral blood, taken on day 0 of AZD1222 vaccination. These TCRs come from an adult in good health.

With regard to this clone: A junction end diverges from the germline sequence, so it may reflect a read error. V gene TRBV10-1 combines with J gene TRBJ2-6, with D perhaps matching TRBD2 (5 bases). CDR1 is WNHNN and CDR2 is SYGVQD in the germline V gene (reference sequence). This CDR3 has 18 residues. In nucleotides, the CDR3 is TGCGCCAGCAGTGAAGCGGTAAGATCGCACAAGTCGGGCCAACGTCCTGATTTC. Translated: CASSEAVRSHKSGQRPDF.

The gene calls are TRBV5-1 and TRBJ1-1; D not certain. CDR1 and CDR2 from the germline V gene are SGHRS and YFSETQ. This CDR3 has 15 amino acids. The V gene lost 0 bases and the J gene lost 1 base, with 10 bases spanning the gap. The chain's CDR3 is CASSLVAGGNTEAFF. DNA of the CDR3: TGCGCCAGCAGCTTGGTAGCCGGCGGGAACACTGAAGCTTTCTTT.

The chain combines TRBV29-1 with TRBJ2-3, with 12 positions matching TRBD2. Germline V gives CDR1 SQVTM, CDR2 ANQGSEA. Trimming took 7 bases from V and 5 from J; bases not matched to a gene: 7. The CDR3 is 14 residues long. CDR3 residues: CSGNPGLAGDTQYF. In DNA, the CDR3 is TGCAGCGGGAATCCGGGACTAGCGGGAGATACGCAGTATTTT.

The chain has TRBV29-1 and TRBJ1-6; no reliable D call. The CDR3 covers 13 residues. V lost 4 bases, J lost 6 bases, and 10 bases lay in between. Germline V gene sequence: CDR1 SQVTM, CDR2 ANQGSEA. Here the CDR3 reads CSVGESLNSPLHF. As DNA, the CDR3 is TGCAGCGTTGGGGAGAGCCTTAATTCACCCCTCCACTTT. The variable domain in full, completed from reference TRBV29-1 and TRBJ1-6, reads SAVISQKPSRDICQRGTSLTIQCQVDSQVTMMFWYRQQPGQSLTLIATANQGSEATYESGFVIDKFPISRPNLTFSTLTVSNMSPEDSSIYLCSVGESLNSPLHFGNGTRLTVT.

CDR3 protein: CASSFLQDQETQYF. The CDR3 nucleotides read TGCGCCAGCAGCTTCCTTCAGGACCAAGAGACCCAGTACTTC. The chain carries TRBV5-1 and TRBJ2-5; D not resolved. Trimming shortened V by 2 bases and J by 0 bases, and 8 bases separated the two germline ends. CDR3 size: 14 residues. Germline assignment: CDR1 SGHRS and CDR2 YFSETQ. Looking up the rest from reference TRBV5-1 and TRBJ2-5 gives the full variable domain: KAGVTQTPRYLIKTRGQQVTLSCSPISGHRSVSWYQQTPGQGLQFLFEYFSETQRNKGNFPGRFSGRQFSNSRSEMNVSTLELGDSALYLCASSFLQDQETQYFGPGTRLLVL.

This clone occurred once. J is TRBJ2-5 and V is TRBV6-1; 8 nucleotides agree with TRBD1. Germline assignment: CDR1 MNHNS and CDR2 SASEGT. V trimming: 4 bases; J trimming: 5 bases; junction bases outside the gene matches: 12. The CDR3 contains 16 residues. CDR3 nucleotides: TGTGCCAGCAGTGCCCGAGGCAGGGGGCTAAGGGAGACCCAGTACTTC. It yields the protein CASSARGRGLRETQYF.

The chain uses TRBV9 and TRBJ1-6; 8 bases agree with TRBD1. V was clipped by 3 bases and J by 10 bases; unmatched bases: 9. Per germline, CDR1 SGDLS and CDR2 YYNGEE. The CDR3 is 15 residues long. As DNA, the CDR3 is TGTGCCAGCAGCGCGAGGGGGACAGGAGGATCACCCCTCCACTTT. Amino acid sequence: CASSARGTGGSPLHF. Variable domain in full (rest from reference TRBV9 and TRBJ1-6): DSGVTQTPKHLITATGQRVTLRCSPRSGDLSVYWYQQSLDQGLQFLIQYYNGEERAKGNILERFSAQQFPDLHSELNLSSLELGDSALYFCASSARGTGGSPLHFGNGTRLTVT.

The gene calls are TRBV29-1 and TRBJ2-1; a possible D gene is TRBD1 (6 bases). This CDR3 region has 14 residues. V was cut by 4 bases and J by 5 bases, with 15 bases left in between. Germline CDR1 is SQVTM and CDR2 is ANQGSEA. For the CDR3, the DNA is TGCAGCGTTGGGACAGACCTTTTGGACAATGAGCAGTTCTTC. Its protein product is CSVGTDLLDNEQFF.

The rearrangement joins TRBV15 to TRBJ2-4; D call uncertain. Germline lookup yields CDR1 LNHNV and CDR2 YYDKDF (reference sequence). The CDR3 consists of 16 residues. Trimming removed 8 bases at V and 0 bases at J, with 17 bases between. DNA for the CDR3: TGTGCCACCGGAACCTACCTCGACTTAGCCAAAAACATTCAGTACTTC. Residues: CATGTYLDLAKNIQYF.

The CDR3, as DNA: TGTGCCACCAGTGCAATTGCAGGTAAGAACACTGAAGCTTTCTTT. Residues: CATSAIAGKNTEAFF. The V and J genes are TRBV24-1 and TRBJ1-1, with D uncertain. The CDR3 contains 15 residues. Germline CDR1 and CDR2: KGHDR and SFDVKD. V was shortened by 5 bases and J by 1 base, with 13 bases between the two germline ends.

The chain joins TRBV5-1 to TRBJ2-1; 9 bases are shared with TRBD1. From germline, CDR1 is SGHRS and CDR2 YFSETQ. CDR3 length: 15 residues. With V trimmed by 4 bases and J by 4 bases, 6 bases remained unmatched. As DNA, the CDR3 is TGCGCCAGCAGCACTACCGGGACAGGGTACAATGAGCAGTTCTTC. Protein sequence: CASSTTGTGYNEQFF.

This sequence joins TRBV10-2 and TRBJ2-1; D remains ambiguous. V gave up 7 bases and J gave up 8 bases, with 12 bases separating them. The CDR3 sequence is 12 residues long. Germline CDR1 WSHSY, CDR2 SAAADI. The CDR3 DNA sequence: TGCGCCAGCAATAGAGACCGGGATGAGCAGTTCTTC. Protein sequence: CASNRDRDEQFF.